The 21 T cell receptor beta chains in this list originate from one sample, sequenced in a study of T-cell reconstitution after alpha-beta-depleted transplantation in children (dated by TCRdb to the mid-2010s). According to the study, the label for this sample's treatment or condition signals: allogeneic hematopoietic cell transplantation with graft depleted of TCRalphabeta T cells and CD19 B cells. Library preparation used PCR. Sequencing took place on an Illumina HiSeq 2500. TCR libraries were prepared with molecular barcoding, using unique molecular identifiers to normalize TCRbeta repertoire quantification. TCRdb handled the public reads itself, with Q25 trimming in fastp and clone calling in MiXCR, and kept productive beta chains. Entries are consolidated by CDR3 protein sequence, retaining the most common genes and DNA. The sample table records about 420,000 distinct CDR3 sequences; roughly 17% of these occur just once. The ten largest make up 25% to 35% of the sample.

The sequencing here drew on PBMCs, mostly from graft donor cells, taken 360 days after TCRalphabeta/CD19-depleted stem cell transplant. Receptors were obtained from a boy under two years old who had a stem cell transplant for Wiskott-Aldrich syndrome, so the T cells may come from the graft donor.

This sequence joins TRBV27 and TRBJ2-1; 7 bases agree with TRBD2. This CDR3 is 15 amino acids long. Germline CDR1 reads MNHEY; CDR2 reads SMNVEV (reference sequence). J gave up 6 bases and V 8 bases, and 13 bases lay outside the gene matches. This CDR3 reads CASHRGSSGGNEQFF. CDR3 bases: TGTGCCAGCCATAGGGGCTCTAGCGGCGGCAATGAGCAGTTCTTC.

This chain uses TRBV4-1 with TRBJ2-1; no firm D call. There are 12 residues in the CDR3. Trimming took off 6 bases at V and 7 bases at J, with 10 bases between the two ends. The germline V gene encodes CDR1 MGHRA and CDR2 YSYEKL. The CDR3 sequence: CASSQTRNEQFF. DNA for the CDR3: TGCGCCAGCAGTCAGACAAGGAATGAGCAGTTCTTC.

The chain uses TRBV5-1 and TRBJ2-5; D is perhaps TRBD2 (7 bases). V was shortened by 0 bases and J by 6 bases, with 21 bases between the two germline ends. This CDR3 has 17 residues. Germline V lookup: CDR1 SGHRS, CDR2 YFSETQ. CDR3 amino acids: CASSLEGGAGSLQTQYF. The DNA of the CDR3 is TGCGCCAGCAGCTTGGAGGGGGGGGCCGGGTCGTTGCAGACCCAGTACTTC.

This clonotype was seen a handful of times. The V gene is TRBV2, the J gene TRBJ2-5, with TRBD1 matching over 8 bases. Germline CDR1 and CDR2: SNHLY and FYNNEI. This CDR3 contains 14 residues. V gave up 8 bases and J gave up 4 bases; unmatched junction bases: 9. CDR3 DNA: TGTGCCAGCTGTCCAGGGGGCTGGGGAGAGACCCAGTACTTC. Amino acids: CASCPGGWGETQYF.

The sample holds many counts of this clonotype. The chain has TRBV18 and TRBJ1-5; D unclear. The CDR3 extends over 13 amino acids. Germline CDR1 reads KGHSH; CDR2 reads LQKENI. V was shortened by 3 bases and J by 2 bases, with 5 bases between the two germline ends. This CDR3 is CASSPQGNQPQHF. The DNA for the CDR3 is TGTGCCAGCTCACCCCAGGGCAATCAGCCCCAGCATTTT.

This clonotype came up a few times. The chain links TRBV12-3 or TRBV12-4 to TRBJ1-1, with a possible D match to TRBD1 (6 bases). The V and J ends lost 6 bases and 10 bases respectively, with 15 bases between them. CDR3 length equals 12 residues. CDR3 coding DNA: TGTGCCAGCAGCCTTGCGGGGGCTCGAGCTTTCTTT. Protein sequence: CASSLAGARAFF.

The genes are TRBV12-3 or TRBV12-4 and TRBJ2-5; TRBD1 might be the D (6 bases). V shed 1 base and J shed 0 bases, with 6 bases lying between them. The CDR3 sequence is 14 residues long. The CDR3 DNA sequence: TGTGCCAGCAGTTTAGACAGGGACCAAGAGACCCAGTACTTC. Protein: CASSLDRDQETQYF.

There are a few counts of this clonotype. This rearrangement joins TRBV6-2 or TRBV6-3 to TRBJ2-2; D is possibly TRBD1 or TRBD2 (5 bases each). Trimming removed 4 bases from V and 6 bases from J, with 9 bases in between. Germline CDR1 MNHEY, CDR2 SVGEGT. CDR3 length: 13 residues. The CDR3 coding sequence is TGTGCCAGCAGTTGGGGACGGTCCGGGGAGCTGTTTTTT. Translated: CASSWGRSGELFF.

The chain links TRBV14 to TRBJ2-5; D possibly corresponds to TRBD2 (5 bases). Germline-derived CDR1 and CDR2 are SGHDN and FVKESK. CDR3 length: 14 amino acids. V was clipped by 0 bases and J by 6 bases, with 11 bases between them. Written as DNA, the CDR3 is TGTGCCAGCAGCCAAGATAGCGTTTTGAAGACCCAGTACTTC. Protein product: CASSQDSVLKTQYF.

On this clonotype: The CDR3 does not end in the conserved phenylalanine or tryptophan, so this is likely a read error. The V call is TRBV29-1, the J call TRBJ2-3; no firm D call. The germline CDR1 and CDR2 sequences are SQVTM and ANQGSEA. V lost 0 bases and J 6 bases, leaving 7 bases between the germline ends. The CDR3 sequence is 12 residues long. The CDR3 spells CSVEDLGDTQYL. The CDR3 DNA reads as TGCAGCGTTGAAGATTTAGGGGATACGCAGTATTTA.

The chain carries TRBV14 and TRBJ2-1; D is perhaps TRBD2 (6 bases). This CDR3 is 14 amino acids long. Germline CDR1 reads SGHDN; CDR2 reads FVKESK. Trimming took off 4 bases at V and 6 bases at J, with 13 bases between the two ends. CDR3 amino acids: CASSRVGGTNEQFF. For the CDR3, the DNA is TGTGCCAGCAGCCGAGTTGGCGGGACCAATGAGCAGTTCTTC.

The CDR3 here is CASRKSLTDTQYF. The CDR3 DNA sequence: TGTGCCAGCAGGAAGTCCCTCACCGATACGCAGTATTTT. The chain couples TRBV6-2 or TRBV6-3 to TRBJ2-3; D is undetermined. The CDR3 spans 13 residues. Per the germline V gene, CDR1 is MNHEY and CDR2 is SVGEGT. Deletions cut 6 bases from V and 6 bases from J, with 13 bases between.

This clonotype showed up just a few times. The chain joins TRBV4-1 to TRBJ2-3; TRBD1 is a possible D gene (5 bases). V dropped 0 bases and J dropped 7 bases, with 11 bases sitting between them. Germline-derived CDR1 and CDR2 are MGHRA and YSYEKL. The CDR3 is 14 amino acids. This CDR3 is CASSQELRGNTQYF. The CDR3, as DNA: TGCGCCAGCAGCCAAGAGTTAAGGGGAAATACGCAGTATTTT.

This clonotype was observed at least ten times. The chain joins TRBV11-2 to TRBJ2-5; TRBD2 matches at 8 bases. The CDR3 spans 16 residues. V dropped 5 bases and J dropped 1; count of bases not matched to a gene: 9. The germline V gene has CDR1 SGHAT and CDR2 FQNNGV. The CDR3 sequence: CASSPPSGLFQETQYF. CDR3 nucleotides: TGTGCCAGCAGCCCCCCTAGCGGGTTATTCCAAGAGACCCAGTACTTC.

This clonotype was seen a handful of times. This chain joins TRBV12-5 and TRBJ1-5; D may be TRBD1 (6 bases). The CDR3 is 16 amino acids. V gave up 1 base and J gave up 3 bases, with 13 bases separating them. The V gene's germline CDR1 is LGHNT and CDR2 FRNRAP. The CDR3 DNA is TGTGCTAGTGGTTTGGCCGCAAGGGGGGTCAATCAGCCCCAGCATTTT. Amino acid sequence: CASGLAARGVNQPQHF.

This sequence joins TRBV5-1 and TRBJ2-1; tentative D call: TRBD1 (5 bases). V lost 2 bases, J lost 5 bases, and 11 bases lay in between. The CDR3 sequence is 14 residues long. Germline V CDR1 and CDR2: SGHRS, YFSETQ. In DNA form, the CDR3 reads TGCGCCAGCAGCTTAAACAGGATGAACAATGAGCAGTTCTTC. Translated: CASSLNRMNNEQFF.

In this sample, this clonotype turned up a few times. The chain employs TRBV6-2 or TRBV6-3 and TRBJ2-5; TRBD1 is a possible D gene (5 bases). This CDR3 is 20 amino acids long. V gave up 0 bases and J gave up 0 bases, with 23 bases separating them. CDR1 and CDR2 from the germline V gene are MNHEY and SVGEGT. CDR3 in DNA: TGTGCCAGCAGTTACTCGATGGGGTTTAGACAGCCTAAGTACCAAGAGACCCAGTACTTC. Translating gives CASSYSMGFRQPKYQETQYF.

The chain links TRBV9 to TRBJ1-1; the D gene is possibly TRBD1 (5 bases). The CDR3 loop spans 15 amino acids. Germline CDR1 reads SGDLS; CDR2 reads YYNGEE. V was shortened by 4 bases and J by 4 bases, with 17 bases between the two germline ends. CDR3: CASSPITRVGTEAFF. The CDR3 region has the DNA TGTGCCAGCAGCCCTATTACCAGGGTAGGCACTGAAGCTTTCTTT.

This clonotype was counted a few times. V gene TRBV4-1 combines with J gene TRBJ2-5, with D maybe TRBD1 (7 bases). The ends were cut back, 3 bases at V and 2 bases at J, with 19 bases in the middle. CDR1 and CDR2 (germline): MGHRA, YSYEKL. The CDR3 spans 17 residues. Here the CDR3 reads CASSQTNRGGGQETQYF. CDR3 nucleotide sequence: TGCGCCAGCAGCCAGACTAACAGGGGAGGAGGACAAGAGACCCAGTACTTC.

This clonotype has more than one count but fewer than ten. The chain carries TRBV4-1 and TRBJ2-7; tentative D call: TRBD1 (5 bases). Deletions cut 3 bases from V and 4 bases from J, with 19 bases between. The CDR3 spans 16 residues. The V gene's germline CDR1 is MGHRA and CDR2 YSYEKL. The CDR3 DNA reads TGCGCCAGCAGCCATCCCGGGCCCATAAAGGGGTACGAGCAGTACTTC. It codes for CASSHPGPIKGYEQYF.

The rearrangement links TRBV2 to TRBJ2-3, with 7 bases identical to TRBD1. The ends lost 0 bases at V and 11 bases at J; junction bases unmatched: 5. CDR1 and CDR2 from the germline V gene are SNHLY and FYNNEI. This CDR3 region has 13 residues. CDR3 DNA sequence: TGTGCCAGCAGTGAAGCGCGTCAGGGGGTGCAGTATTTT. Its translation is CASSEARQGVQYF.